Following are 18 T cell receptor beta chains from one sample sequenced in a study of T cells in localized non-small cell lung cancer. Assay: immunoSEQ multiplex PCR; the TCRdb copy retains only in-frame clones and omits some. The top ten clones hold roughly 30% of a sample with several thousand clones, approximately 89% of them seen once. Sequenced material: peripheral blood, taken before any cancer treatment. All receptors come from a male donor aged 60 or over with stage III lung adenocarcinoma.

The rearrangement uses TRBV11-3 and TRBJ1-1, with a tentative D call TRBD1 (5 bases). CDR3 length equals 13 residues. Germline V CDR1 and CDR2: SGHNT, YENEEA. V lost 5 bases and J 6 bases, leaving 13 bases between the germline ends. Written as DNA, the CDR3 is TGTGCCAGCAGCGCCTCGTGGGGGGCTGAAGCTTTCTTT. Its translation: CASSASWGAEAFF.

The chain links TRBV6-5 to TRBJ1-2, with 8 nucleotides matching TRBD1. After removal of 10 bases from V and 8 bases from J, the junction contained 18 bases not matched to a gene. The germline CDR1 and CDR2 sequences are MNHEY and SVGAGI. The CDR3 has 15 amino acids. This chain's CDR3 is CAIYAGGAGHRGYTF. In nucleotides, the CDR3 is TGTGCCATCTACGCAGGGGGCGCAGGCCACCGAGGCTACACCTTC.

V gene TRBV18 combines with J gene TRBJ2-1; D remains unclear. V lost 3 bases to trimming and J lost 10 bases, with 13 bases between them. Germline assignment: CDR1 KGHSH and CDR2 LQKENI. This CDR3 is 13 amino acids long. CDR3 nucleotides: TGTGCCAGCTCACCTGATCAGGAAACAGAGCAGTTCTTC. It encodes CASSPDQETEQFF.

The V call is TRBV13, the J call TRBJ2-7; no definite D call. CDR1 is PRHDT and CDR2 is FYEKMQ in the germline V gene (reference sequence). V was trimmed by 3 bases and J by 0 bases, leaving 9 bases between them. This CDR3 is 14 amino acids long. For the CDR3, the DNA is TGTGCCAGCAGCTTCCAGAGACTCTCCTACGAGCAGTACTTC. It specifies CASSFQRLSYEQYF. Looking up the rest from reference TRBV13 and TRBJ2-7 gives the full variable domain: AAGVIQSPRHLIKEKRETATLKCYPIPRHDTVYWYQQGPGQDPQFLISFYEKMQSDKGSIPDRFSAQQFSDYHSELNMSSLELGDSALYFCASSFQRLSYEQYFGPGTRLTVT.

Turning to this clone: An end of the junction differs from the germline gene, which may be a read error. The sample contains more than one DNA sequence encoding this CDR3. This rearrangement joins TRBV6-5 to TRBJ1-1, with a weak D call TRBD1 (5 bases). Germline CDR1 MNHEY, CDR2 SVGAGI. The CDR3 sequence is 15 residues long. The DNA of the CDR3 is TGTGCCAGCAGCTACTCGCCAGGGCAGAACACTGAAGCTTTCTTT. Protein product: CASSYSPGQNTEAFF.

J is TRBJ2-1 and V is TRBV5-6, with 8 bases identical to TRBD2. The germline CDR1 and CDR2 sequences are SGHDT and YYEEEE. This CDR3 comprises 16 residues. The V gene end was trimmed by 1 base and the J gene end by 6 bases; junction bases not matched to a gene: 9. The DNA of the CDR3 is TGTGCCAGCAGCTTGATCCTAGCGGGTAGGGGCAATGAGCAGTTCTTC. It encodes CASSLILAGRGNEQFF.

The chain couples TRBV11-1 to TRBJ2-7, with TRBD2 identical over 13 bases. The CDR3 has 15 amino acids. The ends lost 5 bases at V and 7 bases at J; junction bases unmatched: 8. Germline values: CDR1 SGHAT, CDR2 FQDESV (reference sequence). For the CDR3, the DNA is TGTGCCAGCAGCCTAGGACTAGCGGGAGCTTGGGAGCAGTACTTC. Encoded protein: CASSLGLAGAWEQYF. Full variable domain (rest looked up from reference TRBV11-1 and TRBJ2-7): EAEVAQSPRYKITEKSQAVAFWCDPISGHATLYWYRQILGQGPELLVQFQDESVVDDSQLPKDRFSAERLKGVDSTLKIQPAELGDSAMYLCASSLGLAGAWEQYFGPGTRLTVT.

This chain joins TRBV27 and TRBJ2-2; maybe TRBD1 (5 bases). Germline V gives CDR1 MNHEY, CDR2 SMNVEV (reference sequence). V was pared by 6 bases and J by 5 bases, with 10 bases between. The length of the CDR3 is 13 residues. CDR3 sequence reads: CASSPRGTGELFF. Here the CDR3 DNA reads TGTGCCAGCAGCCCTAGGGGAACCGGGGAGCTGTTTTTT.

The V gene is TRBV27, the J gene TRBJ1-2, with D tentatively TRBD1 (5 bases). In germline, CDR1 is MNHEY, CDR2 SMNVEV (reference sequence). This CDR3 comprises 15 residues. Trimming removed 0 bases at V and 4 bases at J, with 12 bases between. CDR3 protein: CASSLSDTGSYGYTF. CDR3 nucleotide sequence: TGTGCCAGCAGTTTATCGGACACTGGGAGCTATGGCTACACCTTC.

The rearrangement uses TRBV18 and TRBJ1-5; 7 nucleotides agree with TRBD1. The CDR3 is made up of 16 amino acids. CDR1 and CDR2 from the germline V gene are KGHSH and LQKENI. Losses at the gene ends were 4 bases for V and 3 bases for J; bases not matched to a gene: 9. CDR3 coding DNA: TGTGCCAGCTCACGAAGAACAGGGGCCCTCAATCAGCCCCAGCATTTT. Its translation is CASSRRTGALNQPQHF.

This clone was detected once. CDR3 sequence: CAISAGQLNTEAFF. For the CDR3, the DNA is TGTGCCATCAGTGCGGGACAGCTGAACACTGAAGCTTTCTTT. The chain recombines TRBV10-3 with TRBJ1-1, with 7 bases fitting TRBD1. The CDR3 length is 14 residues. With V trimmed by 4 bases and J by 0 bases, 2 bases remained unmatched. The germline V gene has CDR1 ENHRY and CDR2 SYGVKD.

This chain joins TRBV7-8 and TRBJ2-3, with 12 bases lining up with TRBD1. After removal of 5 bases from V and 4 bases from J, the junction contained 7 bases not matched to a gene. The CDR3 is 16 residues long. CDR1 SGHVS and CDR2 FQNEAQ come from the germline V gene. The CDR3 loop reads CASSEPGQGASDTQYF. The CDR3 DNA reads as TGTGCCAGCAGCGAACCGGGACAGGGGGCATCAGATACGCAGTATTTT. Full variable domain (rest looked up from reference TRBV7-8 and TRBJ2-3): GAGVSQSPRYKVAKRGQDVALRCDPISGHVSLFWYQQALGQGPEFLTYFQNEAQLDKSGLPSDRFFAERPEGSVSTLKIQRTQQEDSAVYLCASSEPGQGASDTQYFGPGTRLTVL.

The J gene is TRBJ2-7, the V gene TRBV13; the D is unclear. CDR3 length: 14 amino acids. Germline-derived CDR1 and CDR2 are PRHDT and FYEKMQ (reference sequence). Between the trimmed V and J ends, which lost 5 bases and 4 bases, there was a span of 15 bases. CDR3 in amino acids: CASSPRAEAYEQYF. DNA for the CDR3: TGTGCCAGCAGCCCCCGAGCTGAGGCGTACGAGCAGTACTTC.

The rearrangement joins TRBV29-1 to TRBJ2-1; 7 nucleotides line up with TRBD2. The CDR3 runs to 14 residues. The germline V gene has CDR1 SQVTM and CDR2 ANQGSEA. Trimming took 6 bases from V and 6 from J; bases not matched to a gene: 11. CDR3 amino acids: CSVPGLGPVNEQFF. DNA of the CDR3: TGCAGCGTCCCTGGACTAGGACCCGTCAATGAGCAGTTCTTC.

The chain links TRBV4-3 to TRBJ2-1, with a weak D call TRBD1 (7 bases). Germline lookup yields CDR1 LGHNA and CDR2 YSLEER. Trimming left V 5 bases short and J 7 bases short, with 12 bases between. The CDR3 contains 13 residues. Written as DNA, the CDR3 is TGCGCCAGCAGCGAACCAGGGGGGAATGAGCAGTTCTTC. This gives the protein CASSEPGGNEQFF.

The chain joins TRBV6-5 to TRBJ1-3; D not certain. CDR3 length: 14 residues. Germline V gene sequence: CDR1 MNHEY, CDR2 SVGAGI. The V end lost 6 bases, the J end lost 4 bases, and 13 bases lay between the germline ends. CDR3 sequence: CASSARVRGNTIYF. CDR3 DNA sequence: TGTGCCAGCAGCGCGAGGGTTAGAGGAAACACCATATATTTT.

The V gene is TRBV12-5, the J gene TRBJ2-1; either TRBD1 or TRBD2 may supply D (5 bases each). Germline V lookup: CDR1 LGHNT, CDR2 FRNRAP. V lost 6 bases to trimming and J lost 0 bases, with 12 bases between them. The CDR3 is made up of 15 amino acids. CDR3 residues: CASGGALSSYNEQFF. Written as DNA, the CDR3 is TGTGCTAGTGGCGGGGCCCTGAGCTCCTACAATGAGCAGTTCTTC.

This chain links TRBV11-3 with TRBJ2-7; D not certain. V was trimmed by 5 bases and J by 0 bases, leaving 14 bases between them. The CDR3 covers 15 residues. The germline gives CDR1 SGHNT, CDR2 YENEEA. CDR3 region: CASSPWSDLSYEQYF. Here the CDR3 DNA reads TGTGCCAGCAGCCCCTGGTCGGATCTCTCCTACGAGCAGTACTTC.